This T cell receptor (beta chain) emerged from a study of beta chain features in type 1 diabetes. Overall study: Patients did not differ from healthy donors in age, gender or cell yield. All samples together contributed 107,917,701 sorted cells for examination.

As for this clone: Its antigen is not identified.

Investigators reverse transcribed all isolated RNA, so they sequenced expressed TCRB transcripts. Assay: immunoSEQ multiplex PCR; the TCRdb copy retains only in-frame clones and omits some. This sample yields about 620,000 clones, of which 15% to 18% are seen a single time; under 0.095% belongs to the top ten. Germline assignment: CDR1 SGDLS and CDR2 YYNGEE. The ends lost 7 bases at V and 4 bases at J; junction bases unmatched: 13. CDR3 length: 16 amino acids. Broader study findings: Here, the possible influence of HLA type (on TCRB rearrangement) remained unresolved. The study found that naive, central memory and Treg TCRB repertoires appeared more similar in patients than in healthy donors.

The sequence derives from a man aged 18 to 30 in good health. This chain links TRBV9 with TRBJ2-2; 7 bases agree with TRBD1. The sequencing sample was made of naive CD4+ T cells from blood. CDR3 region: CASGYTGELGTGELFF. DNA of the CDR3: TGTGCCAGCGGTTACACAGGGGAGTTAGGCACCGGGGAGCTGTTTTTT.